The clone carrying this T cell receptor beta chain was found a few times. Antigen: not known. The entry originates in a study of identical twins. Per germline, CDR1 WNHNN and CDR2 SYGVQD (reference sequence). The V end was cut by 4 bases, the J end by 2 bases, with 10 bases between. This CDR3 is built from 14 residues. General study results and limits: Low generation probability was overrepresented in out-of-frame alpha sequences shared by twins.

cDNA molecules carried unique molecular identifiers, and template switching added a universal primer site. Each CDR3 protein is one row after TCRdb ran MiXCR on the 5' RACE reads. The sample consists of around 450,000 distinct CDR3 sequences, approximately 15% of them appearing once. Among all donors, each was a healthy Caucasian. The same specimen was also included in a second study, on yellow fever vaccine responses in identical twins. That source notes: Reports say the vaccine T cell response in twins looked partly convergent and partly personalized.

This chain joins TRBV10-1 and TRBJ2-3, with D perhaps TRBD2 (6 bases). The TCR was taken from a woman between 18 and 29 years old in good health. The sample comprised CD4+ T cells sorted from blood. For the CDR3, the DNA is TGCGCCAGCAGTGCCGGGAGAAACACAGATACGCAGTATTTT. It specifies CASSAGRNTDTQYF.